Described below is a single T cell receptor beta chain sequence and its context. Antigen: not known. This sample stems from a study of regulatory T cells in long-lasting Graves disease. V was shortened by 4 bases and J by 2 bases, with 9 bases between the two germline ends. Germline CDR1 SGHTA, CDR2 FQGNSA. This CDR3 has 15 amino acids. Regarding time point: persistent/refractory GD, antithyroid drugs over 5 years with positive TRAb. Researchers made the TCR library from RNA that was extracted from PBMCs. Relying on iRepertoire HTBI primers and Arm-PCR of CDR3 regions, the team built TCR beta libraries. Per the study methods: Among the samples, 50 to 80 TRBV and around 13 TRBJ segments were identified. Each CDR3 protein gets one entry after TCRdb re-called the multiplex PCR reads with MiXCR. V and J calls and clone size were set by TCRdb, not the authors. The repertoire holds hundreds of thousands of distinct CDR3 sequences, with 22% as singletons.

General study points: In persistent patients, shared public clonotypes (2,741) outnumbered those in new patients (about 1,000).

The material sequenced was peripheral blood mononuclear cells (PBMCs), taken when the disease was refractory, from a patient treated with antithyroid drugs. The chain recombines TRBV7-2 with TRBJ2-6, with D perhaps given as TRBD1 or TRBD2 (5 bases each). The sequence came from a female donor with Graves disease. As DNA, the CDR3 is TGTGCCAGCAGCTCGCTGGGGGCTGGGGCCAACGTCCTGACTTTC. It encodes CASSSLGAGANVLTF.